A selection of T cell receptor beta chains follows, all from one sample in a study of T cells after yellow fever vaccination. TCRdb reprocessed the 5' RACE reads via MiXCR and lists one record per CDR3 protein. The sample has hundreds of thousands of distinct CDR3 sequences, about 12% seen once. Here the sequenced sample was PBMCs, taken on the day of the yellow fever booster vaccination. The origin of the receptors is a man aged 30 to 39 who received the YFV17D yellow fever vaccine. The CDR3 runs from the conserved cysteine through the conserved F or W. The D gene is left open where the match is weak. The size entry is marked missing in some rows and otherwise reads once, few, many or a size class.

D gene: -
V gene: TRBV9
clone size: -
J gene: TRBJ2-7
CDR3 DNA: TGTGCCAGCAGCTCACTGGACAGCTCCTACGAGCAGTACTTC
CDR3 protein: CASSSLDSSYEQYF

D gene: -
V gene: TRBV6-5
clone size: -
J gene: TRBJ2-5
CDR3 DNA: TGTGCCAGCAGTTACTCCCTAACGCTAGGAGAGACCCAGTACTTC
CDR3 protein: CASSYSLTLGETQYF

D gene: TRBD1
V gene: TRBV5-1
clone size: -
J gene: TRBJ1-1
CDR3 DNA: TGCGCCAGCAGCCCGGGGGGACAGGTAAACAGAGCTTTCTTT
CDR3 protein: CASSPGGQVNRAFF

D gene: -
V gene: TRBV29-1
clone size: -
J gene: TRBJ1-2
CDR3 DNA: TGCAGCGTTGACGAGGGATTGGTCTATGGCTACACCTTC
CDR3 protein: CSVDEGLVYGYTF

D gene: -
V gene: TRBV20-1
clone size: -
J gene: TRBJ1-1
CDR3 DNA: TGCAGTGCGGTCCCCGGGGAGGGTGCGGGCGCTGAAGCTTTCTTT
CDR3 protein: CSAVPGEGAGAEAFF

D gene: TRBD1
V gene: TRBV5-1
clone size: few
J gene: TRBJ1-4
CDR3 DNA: TGCGCCAGCAGCCCCGGCGACAGGGGCGAAAAACTGTTTTTT
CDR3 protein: CASSPGDRGEKLFF

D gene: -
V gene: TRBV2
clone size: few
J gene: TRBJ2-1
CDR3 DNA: TGTGCCAGCAGACCCCTCCCTGGTACTGGGAATGAGCAGTTCTTC
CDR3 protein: CASRPLPGTGNEQFF

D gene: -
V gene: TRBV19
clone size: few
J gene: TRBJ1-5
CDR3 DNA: TGTGCCAGTAGTATCCCCTATCGCAGGGATTATAGCAATCAGCCCCAGCATTTT
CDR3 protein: CASSIPYRRDYSNQPQHF

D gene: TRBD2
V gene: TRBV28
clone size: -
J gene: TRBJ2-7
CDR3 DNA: TGTGCCAGCAGTTTTTATCTAGCGGGATTCTCCTACGAGCAGTACTTC
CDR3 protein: CASSFYLAGFSYEQYF

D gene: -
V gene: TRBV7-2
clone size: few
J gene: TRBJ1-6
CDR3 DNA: TGTGCCAGCAGCTTGGCAGCTTATAATTCACCCCTCCACTTT
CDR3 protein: CASSLAAYNSPLHF

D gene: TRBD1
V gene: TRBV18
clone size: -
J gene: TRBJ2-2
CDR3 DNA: TGTGCCAGCTCACGACAGGGCGCCGGGGAGCTGTTTTTT
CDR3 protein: CASSRQGAGELFF

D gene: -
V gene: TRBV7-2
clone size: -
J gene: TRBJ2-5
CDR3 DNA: TGTGCCAGCCTGGGCGGGGTCCAGACCCAGTACTTC
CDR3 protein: CASLGGVQTQYF

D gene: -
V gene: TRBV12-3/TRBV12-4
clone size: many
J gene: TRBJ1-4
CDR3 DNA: TGTGCCAGCAGTTTGAACAGCCAAAAACTGTTTTTT
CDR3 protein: CASSLNSQKLFF

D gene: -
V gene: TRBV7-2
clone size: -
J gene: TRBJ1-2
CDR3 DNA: TGTGCCAGCAGCTTCCGGACAGCGACTATGGGCTACACCTTC
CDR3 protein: CASSFRTATMGYTF

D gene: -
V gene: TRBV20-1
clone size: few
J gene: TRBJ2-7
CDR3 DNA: TGCAGTGCTAGAGGTCAGGACATTAGTTCCTACGAGCAGTACTTC
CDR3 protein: CSARGQDISSYEQYF

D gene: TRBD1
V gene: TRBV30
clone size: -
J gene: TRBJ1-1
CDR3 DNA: TGTGCCTGGAGTACACAGGGGGCCTCTGAAGCTTTCTTT
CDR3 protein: CAWSTQGASEAFF

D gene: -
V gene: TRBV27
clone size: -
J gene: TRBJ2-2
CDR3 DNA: TGTGCCAGCAGTCCCCCGAGGCCTTCGAACACCGGGGAGCTGTTTTTT
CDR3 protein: CASSPPRPSNTGELFF

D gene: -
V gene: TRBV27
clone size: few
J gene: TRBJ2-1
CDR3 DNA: TGTGCCAGCAGTTTATTAGAACAGGGCAATGAGCAGTTCTTC
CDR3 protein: CASSLLEQGNEQFF

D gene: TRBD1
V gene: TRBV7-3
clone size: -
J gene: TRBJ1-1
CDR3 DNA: TGTGCCAGCAGCACAGGGGGAAACACTGAAGCTTTCTTT
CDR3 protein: CASSTGGNTEAFF